The clone carrying this TCR beta chain was counted once. Its antigen remains unknown. The data stem from a study of T cell repertoires in cytomegalovirus infection. Study information: HLA-B-restricted CMV epitopes that are well studied were used alongside recently identified HLA-C-restricted ones. Indications came from public TCR beta signatures; they pointed to CMV infection and to a matching HLA type. Overall study results and limits: Ex vivo responses were dominated by HLA-C-restricted CMV-specific TCR beta clonotypes.

CDR1 is KGHSH and CDR2 is LQKENI in the germline V gene. Losses at the gene ends were 1 base for V and 9 bases for J; bases not matched to a gene: 6. The CDR3 sequence is 16 residues long. From the reads, TCRdb called clonotypes with MiXCR, one entry per CDR3 protein. The sample yields 680,000 or so distinct CDR3 sequences, 33% seen once. The V call is TRBV18, the J call TRBJ2-1; 13 bases are a match to TRBD2. This sample comprised cultured PBMCs, obtained from culture after CMV antigen stimulation. The clonotype originates from a human donor in good health (CMV status not recorded). Some clones in this sample may be carry-over from other donors' samples. CDR3 in amino acids: CASSPRTSGRWGEQFF. DNA of the CDR3: TGTGCCAGCTCACCACGGACTAGCGGGAGATGGGGTGAGCAGTTCTTC.